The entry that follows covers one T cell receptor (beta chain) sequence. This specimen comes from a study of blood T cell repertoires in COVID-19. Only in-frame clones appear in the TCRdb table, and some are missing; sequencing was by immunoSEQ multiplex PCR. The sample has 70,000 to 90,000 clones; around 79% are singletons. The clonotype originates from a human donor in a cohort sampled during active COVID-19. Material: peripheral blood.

CDR3 nucleotide sequence: TGTGCCACCAGCAGAGATGTGGCAGGCCCAAGTGACGGTCAGCCCCAGCATTTT. Amino acids: CATSRDVAGPSDGQPQHF. The V call is TRBV15, the J call TRBJ1-5; D call uncertain. The CDR3 extends over 18 amino acids. Germline V lookup: CDR1 LNHNV, CDR2 YYDKDF (reference sequence). Trimming cost V 0 bases and J 6 bases, with 21 bases left between them.